The text below deals with one TCR beta chain. Its matching antigen is unknown. In TCRdb, the RT-PCR reads were re-called with MiXCR into one record per CDR3 protein. The repertoire holds some 480,000 distinct CDR3 sequences, about a tenth seen once, with over 9.5% in the top ten. The CDR3 spans 16 residues. CDR1 and CDR2 (germline): SGHNT, YYREEE (reference sequence). Deletions cut 5 bases from V and 2 bases from J, with 17 bases between. These data belong to a study of response to subunit inactivated influenza vaccine. General study findings and limits: New T cells are recruited in small numbers by each seasonal influenza vaccination, according to the authors' suggestion.

This chain links TRBV5-4 with TRBJ2-1; possible D gene TRBD2, 6 bases. Here the sequenced sample was PBMCs from blood, taken 40 to 50 days after vaccination. This TCR derives from a man aged 50 to 60 who received an inactivated influenza vaccine. CDR3 sequence: CASSSAKTGAYNEQFF. For the CDR3, the DNA is TGTGCCAGCAGTTCGGCCAAGACGGGGGCCTACAATGAGCAGTTCTTC.